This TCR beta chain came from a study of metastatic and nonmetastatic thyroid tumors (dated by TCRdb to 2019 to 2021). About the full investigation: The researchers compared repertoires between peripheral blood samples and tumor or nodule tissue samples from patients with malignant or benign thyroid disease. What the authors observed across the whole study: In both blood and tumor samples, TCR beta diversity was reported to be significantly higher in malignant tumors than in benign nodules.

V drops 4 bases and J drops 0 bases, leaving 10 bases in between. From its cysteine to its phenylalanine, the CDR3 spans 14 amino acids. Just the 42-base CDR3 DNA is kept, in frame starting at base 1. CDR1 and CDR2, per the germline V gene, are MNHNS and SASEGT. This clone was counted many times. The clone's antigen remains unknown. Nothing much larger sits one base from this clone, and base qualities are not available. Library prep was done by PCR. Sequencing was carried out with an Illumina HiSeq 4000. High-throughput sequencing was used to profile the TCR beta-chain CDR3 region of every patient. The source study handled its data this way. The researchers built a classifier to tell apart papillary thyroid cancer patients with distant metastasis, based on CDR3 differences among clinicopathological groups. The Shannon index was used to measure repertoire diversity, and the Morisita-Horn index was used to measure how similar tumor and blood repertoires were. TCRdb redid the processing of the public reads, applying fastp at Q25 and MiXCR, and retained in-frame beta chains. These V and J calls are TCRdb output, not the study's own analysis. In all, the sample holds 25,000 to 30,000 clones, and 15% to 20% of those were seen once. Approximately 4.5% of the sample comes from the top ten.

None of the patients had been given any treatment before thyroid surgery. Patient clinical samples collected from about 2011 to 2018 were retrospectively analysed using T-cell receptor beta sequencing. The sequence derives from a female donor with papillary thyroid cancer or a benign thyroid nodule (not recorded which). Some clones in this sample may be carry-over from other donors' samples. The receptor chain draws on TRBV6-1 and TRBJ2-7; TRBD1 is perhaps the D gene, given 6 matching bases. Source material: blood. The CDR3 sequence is CASSVAGVSYEQYF. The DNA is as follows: TGTGCCAGCAGTGTGGCAGGGGTCTCCTACGAGCAGTACTTC.